This is a list of T cell receptor beta chains from one sample in a study of blood T cell repertoires in COVID-19. Here immunoSEQ multiplex PCR was the method, and the copy in TCRdb shows in-frame clones only, minus some. The sample consists of a few hundred thousand clones, roughly 87% of them appearing once. The sample was PBMCs or T cells enriched from blood (not recorded which). The receptors were gathered from a woman in her 30s who had recovered from COVID-19. Both conserved end residues are part of each CDR3. A D gene is named only where the DNA matches it firmly. The size of a clone is reported for some rows only, either as once, few or many, or as a class for expanded clones.

V	D	size	J	DNA	CDR3
TRBV29-1	TRBD1	NA	TRBJ1-5	TGCAGCGGGGGAGACAGGGATCAGCCCCAGCATTTT	CSGGDRDQPQHF
TRBV15	TRBD1	once	TRBJ1-2	TGTGCCACCAGCAGGCGGACAGGGGGCGCTAAGTATATTGCGCATGGCTACACCTTC	CATSRRTGGAKYIAHGYTF
TRBV7-8	TRBD1	NA	TRBJ1-2	TGTGCCAGCAGCCCGCGGACAGGAAACAACTATGGCTACACCTTC	CASSPRTGNNYGYTF
TRBV28	TRBD2	NA	TRBJ2-7	TGTGCCAGCAGAGACCCGGGACTAGAAGTCTACGAGCAGTACTTC	CASRDPGLEVYEQYF
TRBV24-1	TRBD2	once	TRBJ2-1	TGTGCCACCAGATGGGGAGGGATACTGTTCTTC	CATRWGGILFF
TRBV4-1	NA	NA	TRBJ2-1	TGCGCCAGCAGCCAGCAACGAGGCAATGAGCAGTTCTTC	CASSQQRGNEQFF
TRBV5-1	NA	NA	TRBJ2-5	TGCGCCAGCAGCTTGACAGGGTTAGAGACCCAGTACTTC	CASSLTGLETQYF
TRBV3-1/TRBV3-2	NA	NA	TRBJ1-1	TGTGCCAGCAGCCATTCGGGGTTCGAGGGAGCTTTCTTT	CASSHSGFEGAFF
TRBV5-6	TRBD2	NA	TRBJ2-3	TGTGCCAGCAGCAAAATGACTAGCGGGGGGACGATCACAGATACGCAGTATTTT	CASSKMTSGGTITDTQYF
TRBV4-1	NA	NA	TRBJ2-1	TGCGCCAGCAGCCCCCCTCACAATGAGCAGTTCTTC	CASSPPHNEQFF
TRBV5-1	NA	NA	TRBJ2-7	TGCGCCAGCAGCTCCGGCGGGAAGGGCAGGAGCTCCTACGAGCAGTACTTC	CASSSGGKGRSSYEQYF
TRBV28	NA	NA	TRBJ1-1	TGTGCCAGCAGACTAGCCGGGCCCATGAACACTGAAGCTTTCTTT	CASRLAGPMNTEAFF
TRBV7-8	NA	NA	TRBJ1-4	TGTGCCAGCAGCTTAGAAGGGAGGGTGAATGAAAAACTGTTTTTT	CASSLEGRVNEKLFF
TRBV7-9	NA	NA	TRBJ2-1	TGTGCCAGCAGCTTACAGGGGTACAATGAGCAGTTCTTC	CASSLQGYNEQFF
TRBV7-9	TRBD1	few	TRBJ1-2	TGTGCCAGCAGCTTAGGGGCGACAGGGGCCTATGGCTACACCTTC	CASSLGATGAYGYTF
TRBV7-3	NA	NA	TRBJ2-2	TGTGCCAGCAGCTTCGGGTTTACCGGGGAGCTGTTTTTT	CASSFGFTGELFF
TRBV30	TRBD1	NA	TRBJ1-2	TGTGCCTGGAGTGTAGGGGGCGGCCGCTACACCTTC	CAWSVGGGRYTF
TRBV11-2	TRBD1	NA	TRBJ2-1	TGTGCCAGCAGCTTACATCCATCCAGGACAGGGCTCAATGAGCAGTTCTTC	CASSLHPSRTGLNEQFF
TRBV29-1	NA	NA	TRBJ2-1	TGCAGCGTTGAAGGGGGCAGGGGCTACAATGAGCAGTTCTTC	CSVEGGRGYNEQFF
TRBV7-3	NA	once	TRBJ2-3	TGTGCCAGCAGCTTAGAACTAGCAGGGACAGATACGCAGTATTTT	CASSLELAGTDTQYF
TRBV6-5	NA	NA	TRBJ1-1	TGTGCCAGCAGTTACTCGAAGGGAACTGACAGTGAAGCTTTCTTT	CASSYSKGTDSEAFF
TRBV18	TRBD1	NA	TRBJ1-1	TGTGCCAGCTCACCCAGACAGGGGATGATAGCTGAAGCTTTCTTT	CASSPRQGMIAEAFF
TRBV4-1	NA	once	TRBJ2-1	TGCGCCAGCAGCCAAGAAGGTCTGCGGAATGAGCAGTTCTTC	CASSQEGLRNEQFF
TRBV19	NA	few	TRBJ2-7	TGTGCCAGCCGCCGGGCCGCTAGCGACAATTACGAGCAGTACTTC	CASRRAASDNYEQYF
TRBV5-8	TRBD1	NA	TRBJ1-1	TGTGCCAGCAGCTTCAATTCAGGGGGCAGAAGAACTGAAGCTTTCTTT	CASSFNSGGRRTEAFF
TRBV2	TRBD1	NA	TRBJ1-1	TGTGCCAGCAGTGAATCAGGGGGCAGCACGGTGAACACTGAAGCTTTCTTT	CASSESGGSTVNTEAFF
TRBV4-1	TRBD1	NA	TRBJ1-4	TGCGCCAGCAGCCAAGAAACAGGGGGGTGGGAAAAACTGTTTTTT	CASSQETGGWEKLFF
TRBV28	NA	NA	TRBJ1-3	TGTGCCAGCAGTCCCCCACCGGGGGCTGGAAACACCATATATTTT	CASSPPPGAGNTIYF
TRBV19	TRBD2	NA	TRBJ2-1	TGTGCCAGTAGCCCCCAGGGACTAGCGGTCTCCTACAATGAGCAGTTCTTC	CASSPQGLAVSYNEQFF
TRBV19	NA	NA	TRBJ1-1	TGTGCCAGTAGTATAGATGGCCTTCGGGGGACCCTGAACACTGAAGCTTTCTTT	CASSIDGLRGTLNTEAFF
TRBV28	TRBD1	NA	TRBJ2-1	TGTGCCAGCAGTTCGCCAGGGGGCACGTACTACAATGAGCAGTTCTTC	CASSSPGGTYYNEQFF
TRBV6-4	TRBD1	NA	TRBJ1-2	TGTGCCAGCACTCGACAGGGGGTCGACGGCTACACCTTC	CASTRQGVDGYTF
TRBV11-1	NA	NA	TRBJ2-1	TGTGCCAGCAGCTTAGGGCTAGAGCTCTACAATGAGCAGTTCTTC	CASSLGLELYNEQFF
TRBV9	TRBD2	NA	TRBJ2-3	TGTGCCAGCAGCGTAGGGGCTAGCGGGGGCGCTAGCACAGATACGCAGTATTTT	CASSVGASGGASTDTQYF
TRBV5-4	NA	NA	TRBJ1-6	TGTGCCAGCAGCTTGCAGGGAATCGATAATTCACCCCTCCACTTT	CASSLQGIDNSPLHF
TRBV7-9	TRBD1	NA	TRBJ1-1	TGTGCCAGCAGGCTCCAGGGGGTACAGAACACTGAAGCTTTCTTT	CASRLQGVQNTEAFF
TRBV28	TRBD1	NA	TRBJ2-5	TGTGCCAGCAGCCGGGGGACAGGAGGACCGGGGACCCAGTACTTC	CASSRGTGGPGTQYF
TRBV12-5	TRBD2	once	TRBJ2-1	TGTGCTAGTGGTTTGGACGGACTAGCCTCCTACAATGAGCAGTTCTTC	CASGLDGLASYNEQFF
TRBV7-2	NA	few	TRBJ2-7	TGTGCCAGCAGCTTAACCTTCACGGGATACGAGCAGTACTTC	CASSLTFTGYEQYF
TRBV18	TRBD2	NA	TRBJ2-1	TGTGCCAGCTCAGCTGCCGGGACTAGCGTGAATGAGCAGTTCTTC	CASSAAGTSVNEQFF